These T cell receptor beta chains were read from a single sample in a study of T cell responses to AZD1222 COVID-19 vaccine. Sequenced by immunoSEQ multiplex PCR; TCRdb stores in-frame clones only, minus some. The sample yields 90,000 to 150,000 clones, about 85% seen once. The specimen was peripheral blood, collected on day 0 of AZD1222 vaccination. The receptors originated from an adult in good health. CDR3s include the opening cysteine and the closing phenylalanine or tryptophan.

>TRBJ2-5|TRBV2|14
CASSEWGGQETQYF
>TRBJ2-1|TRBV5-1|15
CASSPQSSSYNEQFF
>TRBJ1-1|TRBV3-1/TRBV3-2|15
CASTVSGGMNTEAFF
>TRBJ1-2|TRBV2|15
CASQRGKWANYGYTF
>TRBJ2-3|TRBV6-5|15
CASSQVKQGPDTQYF
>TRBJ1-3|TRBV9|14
CASSPEGTGNTIYF
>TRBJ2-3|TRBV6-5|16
CASSYSTGLGSSAQYF
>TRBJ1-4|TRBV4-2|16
CASSQEPGQSNEKLFF
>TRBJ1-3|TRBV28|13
CASSSSSGNTIYF
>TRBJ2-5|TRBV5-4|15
CASSSPAGEGGTQYF
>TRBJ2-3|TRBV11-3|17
CASSPKSGTGGGDTQYF
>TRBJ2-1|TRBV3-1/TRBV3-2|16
CASTQRGTGPYNEQFF
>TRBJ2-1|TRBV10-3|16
CAIEAGGQRGGNEQFF
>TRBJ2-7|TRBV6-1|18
CASSVPSGGQGSSYEQYF
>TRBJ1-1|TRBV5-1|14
CASSLAPPNTEAFF
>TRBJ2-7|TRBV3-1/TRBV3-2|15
CASSPTPGRAYEQYF
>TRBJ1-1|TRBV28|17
CASSLGWAGGGDTEAFF
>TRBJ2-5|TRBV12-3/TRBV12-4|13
CASSRTGGETQYF
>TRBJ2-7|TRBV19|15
CASSMVRGETYEQYF
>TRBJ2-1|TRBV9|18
CASSATDRPRTGYNEQFF
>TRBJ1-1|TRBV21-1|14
CASRKRDLDTEAFF
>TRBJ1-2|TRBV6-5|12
CASREGSYGYTF
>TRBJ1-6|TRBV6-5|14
CASKGVGGNSPLHF
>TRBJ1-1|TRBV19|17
CASREIRDRGRNAEAFF
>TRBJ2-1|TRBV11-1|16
CASSHPEAAPYNEQFF
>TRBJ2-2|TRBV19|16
CASSMGGSSNTGELFF
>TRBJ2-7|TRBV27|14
CASSFRGYFYEQYF
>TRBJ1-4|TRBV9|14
CASSVTDANEKLFF
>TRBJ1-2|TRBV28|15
CASSIPGTGNYGYTF
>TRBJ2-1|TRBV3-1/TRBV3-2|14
CASSQRSSYNEQFF
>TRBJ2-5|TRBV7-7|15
CASSLERGSGETQYF
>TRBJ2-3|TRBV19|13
CASRGASTDTQYF
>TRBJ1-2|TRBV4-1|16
CASSWEYREGGYGYTF
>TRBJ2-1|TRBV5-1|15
CASSLGGREYNEQFF
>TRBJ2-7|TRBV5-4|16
CASSLDGTFLHYEQYF
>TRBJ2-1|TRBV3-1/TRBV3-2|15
CASSQAGFGFYEQFF
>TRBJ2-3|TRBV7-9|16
CASSLAGGRGTDTQYF
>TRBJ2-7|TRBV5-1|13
CASSQQGWNEQYF
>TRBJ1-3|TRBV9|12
CASSVLGDTIYF
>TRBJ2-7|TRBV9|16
CASSARSGTGSAEQYF
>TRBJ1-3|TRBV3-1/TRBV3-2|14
CASSPGTAGNTIYF
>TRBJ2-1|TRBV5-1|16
CASSLALAAAYNEQFF